This entry is about one T cell receptor (beta chain). Antigen: not known. Deletions cut 2 bases from V and 8 bases from J, with 30 bases between. The CDR3 length is 20 residues. This sample was taken from a study of shared clonotypes between healthy human individuals. General study points: Naive subsets generally had larger estimated richness than memory subsets.

Produced via immunoSEQ multiplex PCR; TCRdb's table is partial and in-frame only. The table lists hundreds of thousands of clones, roughly 72% of them singletons. The V gene is TRBV23-1, the J gene TRBJ2-2; unclear D gene. TRBV23-1 is an ORF, with its function uncertain. The receptor's source is a woman in her twenties or thirties in good health. The sequenced sample consisted of memory CD4+ T cells sorted from blood. The subset was: CD45RA-negative fraction. The CDR3 DNA reads TGCGCCAGCAGTCAACGGTCCGGCTCCCGGACCGTTTCCGCTAGGGGGGAGCTGTTTTTT. Protein: CASSQRSGSRTVSARGELFF.